The present T cell receptor (beta chain) was sequenced within a study of glioma-infiltrating T cells after dendritic cell vaccination. Whole-study context: Three intradermal dendritic cell vaccine injections were given every two weeks.

Findings of the study overall: Complete blood and tumor specimen sets were limited to few patients. Estimated pretreatment TIL content predicted outcome after dendritic cell vaccination.

Using immunoSEQ multiplex PCR, the repertoire was profiled, and TCRdb retains in-frame clones only, with some absent. This table has tens of thousands of clones, roughly 80% appearing once. Points on this clone: Its matching antigen is unknown.

The CDR3 loop spans 16 amino acids. Trimming took 2 bases from V and 4 from J, leaving 14 bases between them. The germline gives CDR1 MNHNS, CDR2 SASEGT. The time point was: after dendritic cell vaccination, including at tumor progression/relapse. PBMC sampling occurred before vaccination, two weeks after the third dose, and at progression. The sequence was obtained from a human donor with glioblastoma. V usage is TRBV6-1 and J usage is TRBJ1-4; D is unresolved. The sample in question was blood, obtained after dendritic cell vaccination. In nucleotides, the CDR3 is TGTGCCAGCAGTGAATCCTCGGGTTTCGGTAATGAAAAACTGTTTTTT. It codes for CASSESSGFGNEKLFF.